This T cell receptor beta chain is from a study of beta chain features in type 1 diabetes. Background on the study: The study found patients and healthy donors alike in age, gender and cell yields.

Germline V gene lookup returns CDR1 SQVTM and CDR2 ANQGSEA. The CDR3 is 13 amino acids. V lost 2 bases and J 3 bases, leaving 11 bases between the germline ends. Each of the CD4+ naive, central memory, regulatory and stem cell-like memory populations was sorted via CD45RO/CCR7/CD25/CD127/CD95/CD27. Worth noting for this clone: Its antigen is unknown.

Study results and limitations: Among patients with Type 1 diabetes, TCRB CDR3s were moderately but significantly shorter in every one of the four CD4+ subsets. Reads derived from cDNA could over-represent cells showing high TCR expression.

Reverse transcription of all isolated RNA meant that expressed TCRB transcripts were sequenced. Libraries were prepared by immunoSEQ multiplex PCR; TCRdb keeps only in-frame clonotypes and omits some of them. The sample holds about 710,000 clones, about 14% seen once. This chain uses TRBV29-1 with TRBJ2-7, with unresolved D. The sequence was obtained from a man aged 18 to 35 with type 1 diabetes. Sequencing was done on a sample of naive CD4+ T cells from blood. The CDR3 coding sequence is TGCAGCGTTGAATCGGAACAGCACTACGAGCAGTACTTC. Amino acid sequence: CSVESEQHYEQYF.